These T cell receptor beta chains were read from a single sample in a study of a mutant IDH1 vaccine in newly diagnosed glioma. Data came from immunoSEQ multiplex PCR; TCRdb stores just in-frame clones and leaves some out. The sample holds over 55,000 clones, roughly 90% seen once. Their antigens are not known. Here the sequenced sample was PBMCs, taken from a glioma patient whose treatment included an IDH1 peptide vaccine. Receptor source: a man in his forties with glioma. CDR3s include the opening cysteine and the closing phenylalanine or tryptophan. D genes are given only for firm matches. Expanded clones are given a class, and other clones once, few, many or no size at all.

13	.	TRBV7-2	.	TRBJ2-3	TGTGCCAGCAGCTCACCAGCGGGCATTTCGCAGTATTTT	CASSSPAGISQYF
15	.	TRBV6-5	TRBD1	TRBJ1-5	TGTGCCAGCAGCCCTAGACAGGGGGCAAGGCAGCCCCAGCATTTT	CASSPRQGARQPQHF
15	.	TRBV18	.	TRBJ2-2	TGTGCCAGCTCCCCGGGACGCTGGGGCACCGGGGAGCTGTTTTTT	CASSPGRWGTGELFF
14	.	TRBV6-4	.	TRBJ2-2	TGTGCCAGCAGTCGGGGAACGAACACCGGGGAGCTGTTTTTT	CASSRGTNTGELFF
19	once	TRBV11-2	TRBD2	TRBJ2-5	TGTGCCAGCAGCCCAGCCCGACTAGCGGGGGGGCCAGGGCGAGAGACCCAGTACTTC	CASSPARLAGGPGRETQYF
12	.	TRBV29-1	.	TRBJ2-1	TGCAGCGCTCGACAGGCCCTGGATGAGCAGTTCTTC	CSARQALDEQFF
15	.	TRBV2	.	TRBJ1-2	TGTGCCAGCAGTCTCCCCGAGGACACTAACTATGGCTACACCTTC	CASSLPEDTNYGYTF
15	.	TRBV6-6	.	TRBJ2-1	TGTGCCAGCAGTTACATCGGGAGCTCCTACAATGAGCAGTTCTTC	CASSYIGSSYNEQFF
15	.	TRBV13	.	TRBJ2-7	TGTGCCAGCAGCTTTTTTGGAGCGGGTGTTTACGAGCAGTACTTC	CASSFFGAGVYEQYF
17	.	TRBV19	.	TRBJ2-6	TGTGCCAGTAGTTCTACCGGACTGAGCTCTGGGGCCAACGTCCTGACTTTC	CASSSTGLSSGANVLTF
15	.	TRBV6-1	.	TRBJ1-1	TGTGCCAGCAGTGAATATGAGACGATGAACACTGAAGCTTTCTTT	CASSEYETMNTEAFF
13	.	TRBV5-6	.	TRBJ1-1	TGTGCCAGCAGCTTGGCCGTCCCGGATGAAGCTTTCTTT	CASSLAVPDEAFF
18	.	TRBV28	TRBD1	TRBJ1-6	TGTGCCAGCAGCATCCCCCCCGGGACAGGGAAAGACGGGGGACCCCTCCACTTT	CASSIPPGTGKDGGPLHF
15	.	TRBV18	.	TRBJ2-2	TGTGCCAGCTCACCAGAGGCGGGAAATACCGGGGAGCTGTTTTTT	CASSPEAGNTGELFF
15	.	TRBV7-7	.	TRBJ1-1	TGTGCCAGCAGCTTACGGGGGAGGTCGAACACTGAAGCTTTCTTT	CASSLRGRSNTEAFF
12	.	TRBV6-5	.	TRBJ1-1	TGTGCCAGCAGTTACCGGACCGGCGAAGCTTTCTTT	CASSYRTGEAFF
16	.	TRBV4-1	TRBD2	TRBJ2-1	TGCGCCAGCAGCCAAGAGCGGCGGGGGGGCCCCAATGAGCAGTTCTTC	CASSQERRGGPNEQFF
15	few	TRBV2	TRBD2	TRBJ2-1	TGTGCCAGCAGTGAAGAAGCGGGGGTATACAATGAGCAGTTCTTC	CASSEEAGVYNEQFF
17	.	TRBV21-1	.	TRBJ2-7	TGTGCCAGCAGCAAGTGTAAGGCGACAGAAGTCTCCTACGAGCAGTACTTC	CASSKCKATEVSYEQYF
14	.	TRBV5-1	.	TRBJ2-7	TGCGCCAGCAGCTTTCACAGGGGAGGCTACGAGCAGTACTTC	CASSFHRGGYEQYF
12	.	TRBV6-5	.	TRBJ2-7	TGTGCCAGCAGTAGGTATTCCTACGAGCAGTACTTC	CASSRYSYEQYF
15	.	TRBV5-1	TRBD2	TRBJ2-7	TGCGCCAGCAGCTCGGGACTAGCGGGATACTACGAGCAGTACTTC	CASSSGLAGYYEQYF
12	.	TRBV19	.	TRBJ2-5	TGTGCCAGTAGACAGGCCGGAGAGACCCAGTACTTC	CASRQAGETQYF
15	.	TRBV19	.	TRBJ1-1	TGTGCCAGTAGTGTCCCCGGGACAATGAACACTGAAGCTTTCTTT	CASSVPGTMNTEAFF
16	.	TRBV11-3	.	TRBJ2-1	TGTGCCAGCGCCAACCTCTCCACCCCCTCCTACAATGAGCAGTTCTTC	CASANLSTPSYNEQFF
16	.	TRBV28	TRBD1	TRBJ1-5	TGTGCCAGCAGTCCTTCGGGGGACAGGAATCATCAGCCCCAGCATTTT	CASSPSGDRNHQPQHF
16	.	TRBV7-2	TRBD1	TRBJ1-2	TGTGCCAGCAGCTTAACCGGGGGACAGGGGGTCGATGGCTACACCTTC	CASSLTGGQGVDGYTF
16	few	TRBV18	.	TRBJ2-2	TGTGCCAGCTCACTGCTACCCTCTAAGAACACCGGGGAGCTGTTTTTT	CASSLLPSKNTGELFF
14	once	TRBV6-5	TRBD1	TRBJ1-6	TGTGCCAGCAAGCGGGGACAGGGAAATTCACCCCTCCACTTT	CASKRGQGNSPLHF